These 11 T cell receptor beta chains came from one sample sequenced in a study of human CD8 memory T cell subsets. Making the TCR beta libraries relied on UMI-labeled 5' RACE. Using the 5' RACE reads, TCRdb records one entry per CDR3 protein without DNA. This sample contains some 9,000 distinct CDR3 sequences. Material for sequencing was CD8+ T cells from PBMCs. The receptors here all came from a human donor in good health.

Measured by frequency, this clonotype is medium-sized. Here the CDR3 reads CASSQDWGRAHEQYF. V is TRBV14 and J is TRBJ2-7; TCRdb's assignment of TRBD1 cannot be checked, as there is no DNA. Germline loops: CDR1 SGHDN, CDR2 FVKESK. The CDR3 contains 15 residues.

V usage is TRBV6-2 or TRBV6-3 and J usage is TRBJ2-5; the TCRdb call, TRBD2, lacks DNA for checking. CDR3 length: 14 residues. In germline, CDR1 is MNHEY, CDR2 SVGEGT. The CDR3 loop is CASRQLVRGETQYF.

This clonotype is identified as medium-sized from frequency. The rearrangement joins TRBV6-6 to TRBJ2-1; absent DNA, TCRdb's TRBD2 call cannot be checked. This CDR3 has 16 residues. The germline V gene encodes CDR1 MNHNY and CDR2 SVGAGI (reference sequence). The chain's CDR3 is CASSSRSGGANNEQFF.

The CDR3 here is CASSSDIWGETEAFF. The chain links TRBV6-5 to TRBJ1-1; no DNA is available, so the TRBD1 call from TCRdb remains unchecked. Germline values: CDR1 MNHEY, CDR2 SVGAGI. This CDR3 has 15 amino acids.

V and J are TRBV4-3 and TRBJ2-7; the D gene TCRdb calls, TRBD1, cannot be checked with no DNA. The CDR3 is 15 residues long. Germline-derived CDR1 and CDR2 are LGHNA and YSLEER. The CDR3: CASSQVDRGPYEQYF.

The gene calls are TRBV7-6 and TRBJ2-7; TCRdb indicates TRBD2, and absent DNA this call remains unverified. Germline CDR1 reads SGHVS; CDR2 reads FNYEAQ. The CDR3 totals 15 residues. CDR3 sequence reads: CASSLLAGAPYEQYF.

The CDR3 is CASSLRRGDTDTQYF. The chain couples TRBV7-9 to TRBJ2-3; TCRdb's D call of TRBD1 is untestable without DNA. Germline CDR1 is SEHNR and CDR2 is FQNEAQ (reference sequence). The CDR3 sequence is 15 residues long.

The chain employs TRBV6-2 or TRBV6-3 and TRBJ2-7; TCRdb gives TRBD2 as the D gene, but with no DNA this cannot be confirmed. This CDR3 spans 17 amino acids. Germline V CDR1 and CDR2: MNHEY, SVGEGT. Here the CDR3 reads CASSYSRLAGPSYEQYF.

The chain employs TRBV20-1 and TRBJ1-6; no DNA is available, so the TRBD1 call from TCRdb remains unchecked. In germline, CDR1 is DFQATT, CDR2 SNEGSKA (reference sequence). The CDR3 is 17 residues long. This chain's CDR3 is CSARDVAGGTGASPLHF.

V and J are TRBV6-5 and TRBJ2-7. Germline CDR1 MNHEY, CDR2 SVGAGI. The CDR3 covers 15 residues. CDR3 residues: CASSYGQDSSYEQYF.

V gene TRBV7-9 combines with J gene TRBJ2-1; as DNA is missing, the TRBD2 call by TCRdb cannot be tested. The CDR3 is 17 amino acids. Looked up from germline, CDR1 is SEHNR and CDR2 is FQNEAQ (reference sequence). This CDR3 is CASSPTFFTTLDNEQFF.